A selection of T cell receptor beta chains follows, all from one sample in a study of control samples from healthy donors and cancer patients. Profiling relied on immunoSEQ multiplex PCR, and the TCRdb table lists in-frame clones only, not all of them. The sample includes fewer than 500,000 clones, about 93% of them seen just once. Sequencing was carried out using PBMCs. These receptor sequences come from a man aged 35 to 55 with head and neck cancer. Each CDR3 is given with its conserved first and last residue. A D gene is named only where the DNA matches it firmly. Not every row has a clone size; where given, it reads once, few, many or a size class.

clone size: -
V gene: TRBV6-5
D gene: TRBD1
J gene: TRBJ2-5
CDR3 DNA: TGTGCCAGCACCCCTCCGGACAGGTTAGAGACCCAGTACTTC
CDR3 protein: CASTPPDRLETQYF

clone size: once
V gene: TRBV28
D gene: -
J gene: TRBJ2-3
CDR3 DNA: TGTGCCAGCAGTTCGCCAAGCACAGATACGCAGTATTTT
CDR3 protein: CASSSPSTDTQYF

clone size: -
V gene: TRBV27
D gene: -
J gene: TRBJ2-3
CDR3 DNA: TGTGCCAGCAGTTTTCGGGACTCCCGGGGAGGGCAGTATTTT
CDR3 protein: CASSFRDSRGGQYF

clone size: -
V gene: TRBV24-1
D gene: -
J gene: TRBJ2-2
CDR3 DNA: TGTGCCACCAGTGGACACAGGGGGGAGCTGTTTTTT
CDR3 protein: CATSGHRGELFF

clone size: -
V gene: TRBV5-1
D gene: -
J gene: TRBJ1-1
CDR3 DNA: TGCGCCAGCAGCTTCCCCCTTACAGAGAACACTGAAGCTTTCTTT
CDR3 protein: CASSFPLTENTEAFF

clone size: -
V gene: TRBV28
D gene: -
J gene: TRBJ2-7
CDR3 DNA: TGTGCCAGCAGGACGATAGGATCGGGACATACAAACAACGAGCAGTACTTC
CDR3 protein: CASRTIGSGHTNNEQYF

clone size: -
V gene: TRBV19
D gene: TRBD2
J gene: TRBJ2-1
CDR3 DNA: TGTGCCAGTCGCCCTAGCGGGGGATACAATGAGCAGTTCTTC
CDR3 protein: CASRPSGGYNEQFF

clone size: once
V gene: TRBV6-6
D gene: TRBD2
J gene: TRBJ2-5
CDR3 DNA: TGTGCCAGCATACCCGTCGGGGGGGGAGGTGAGACCCAGTACTTC
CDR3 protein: CASIPVGGGGETQYF

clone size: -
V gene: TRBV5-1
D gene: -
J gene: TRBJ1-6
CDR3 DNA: TGCGCCAGCAGCTTGGTCTTGGACATATCACAGAATTCACCCCTCCACTTT
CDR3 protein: CASSLVLDISQNSPLHF

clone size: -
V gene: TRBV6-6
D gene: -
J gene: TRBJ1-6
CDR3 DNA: TGTGCCAGCGGGGGGGTTTCCTATAATTCACCCCTCCACTTT
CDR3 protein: CASGGVSYNSPLHF

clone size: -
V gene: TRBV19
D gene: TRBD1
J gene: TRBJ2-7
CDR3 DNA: TGTGCCAGTAGTACTTCGGGACAGGCCACCTACGAGCAGTACTTC
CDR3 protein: CASSTSGQATYEQYF

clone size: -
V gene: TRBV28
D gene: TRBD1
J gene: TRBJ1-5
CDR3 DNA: TGTGCCAGCACCCAACCGACAGGGGGCAATCAGCCCCAGCATTTT
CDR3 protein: CASTQPTGGNQPQHF

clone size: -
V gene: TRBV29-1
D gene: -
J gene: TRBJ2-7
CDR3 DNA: TGCAGCGGGGTGGAGGGCCAAACCTACGAGCAGTACTTC
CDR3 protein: CSGVEGQTYEQYF

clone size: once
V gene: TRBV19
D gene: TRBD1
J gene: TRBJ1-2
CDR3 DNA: TGTGCCAGTATCGGACAGGGGGCTAGCGGCTATGGCTACACCTTC
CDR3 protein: CASIGQGASGYGYTF

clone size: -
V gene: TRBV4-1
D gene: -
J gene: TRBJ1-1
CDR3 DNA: TGCGCCAGCAGCAGGGACACTGAAGCTTTCTTT
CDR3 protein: CASSRDTEAFF

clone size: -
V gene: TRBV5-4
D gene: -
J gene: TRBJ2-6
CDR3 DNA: TGTGCCAGCAGCTTCTCCGGGGCCAACGTCCTGACTTTC
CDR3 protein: CASSFSGANVLTF

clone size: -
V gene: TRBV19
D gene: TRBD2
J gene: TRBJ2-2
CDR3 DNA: TGTGCCAGTAGAGGGAGCGGGAGCGCCGGGGAGCTGTTTTTT
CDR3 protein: CASRGSGSAGELFF

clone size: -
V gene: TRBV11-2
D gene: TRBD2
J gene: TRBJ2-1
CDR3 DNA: TGTGCCAGCAGCATCCCGGGACTAGCGGACTACAATGAGCAGTTCTTC
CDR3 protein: CASSIPGLADYNEQFF

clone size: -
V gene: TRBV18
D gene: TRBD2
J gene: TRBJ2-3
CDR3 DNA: TGTGCCAGCTCCCCTCAGCTAAAGACTAGCGGGGGGGCCGATTATGCAGATACGCAGTATTTT
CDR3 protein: CASSPQLKTSGGADYADTQYF

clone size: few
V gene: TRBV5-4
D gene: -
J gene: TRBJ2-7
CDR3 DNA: TGTGCCAGCAGCTTTGCTCCGGATGAAGCCTACGAGCAGTACTTC
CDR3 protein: CASSFAPDEAYEQYF

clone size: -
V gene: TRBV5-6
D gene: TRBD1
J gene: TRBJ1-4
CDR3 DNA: TGTGCCAGCAGCACAAGGACAGGAACTAATGAAAAACTGTTTTTT
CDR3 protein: CASSTRTGTNEKLFF

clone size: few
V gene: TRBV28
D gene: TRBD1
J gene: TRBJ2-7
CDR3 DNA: TGTGCCAGCACCCCGGGGGGGACAGGGGTCGAGCAGTACTTC
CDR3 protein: CASTPGGTGVEQYF

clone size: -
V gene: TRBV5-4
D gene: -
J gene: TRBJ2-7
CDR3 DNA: TGTGCCAGCAGCAGAGAACAGGTTTCCTACGAGCAGTACTTC
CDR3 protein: CASSREQVSYEQYF

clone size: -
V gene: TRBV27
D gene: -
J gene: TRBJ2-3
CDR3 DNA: TGTGCCAGCAGATCCCCGGACAGCACAGATACGCAGTATTTT
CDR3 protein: CASRSPDSTDTQYF

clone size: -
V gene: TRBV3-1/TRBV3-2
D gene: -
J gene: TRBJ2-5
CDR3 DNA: TGTGCCAGCAGCCCATCGAGGCCGGTCCAAGAGACCCAGTACTTC
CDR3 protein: CASSPSRPVQETQYF

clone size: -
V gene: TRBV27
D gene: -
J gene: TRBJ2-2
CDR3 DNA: TGTGCCAGCAGTTTATGGGGTCCTAGCGCCGGGGAGCTGTTTTTT
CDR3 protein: CASSLWGPSAGELFF

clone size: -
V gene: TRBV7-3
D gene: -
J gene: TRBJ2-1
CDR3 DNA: TGTGCCAGCAGCCGGACTGCGAACTCCTACAATGAGCAGTTCTTC
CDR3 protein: CASSRTANSYNEQFF

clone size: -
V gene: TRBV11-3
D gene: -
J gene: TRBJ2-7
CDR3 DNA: TGTGCCAGCAGCTTAGGGGGCGGTTTGCAGTACTTC
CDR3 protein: CASSLGGGLQYF

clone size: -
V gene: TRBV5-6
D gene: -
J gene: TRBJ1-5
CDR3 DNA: TGTGCCAGCAGCTTGATTGACAGTGCGGGTCAGCCCCAGCATTTT
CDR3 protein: CASSLIDSAGQPQHF

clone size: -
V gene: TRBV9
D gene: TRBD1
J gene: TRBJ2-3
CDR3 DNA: TGTGCCAGCAGCGTAGTAAAGGGGGCGAAAGATACGCAGTATTTT
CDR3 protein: CASSVVKGAKDTQYF

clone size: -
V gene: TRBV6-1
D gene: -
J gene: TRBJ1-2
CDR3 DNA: TGTGCCTCACTTAGGGGAGATGGCTACACCTTC
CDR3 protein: CASLRGDGYTF

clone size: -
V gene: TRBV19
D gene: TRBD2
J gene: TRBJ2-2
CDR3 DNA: TGTGCCAGTTGCCCTGGGACTAGCGGGAGTGACGGGGAGCTGTTTTTT
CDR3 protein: CASCPGTSGSDGELFF

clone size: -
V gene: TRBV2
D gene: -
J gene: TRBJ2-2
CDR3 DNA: TGTGCCAGCACCCAAAGCGGTGCTACCGGGGAGCTGTTTTTT
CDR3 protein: CASTQSGATGELFF

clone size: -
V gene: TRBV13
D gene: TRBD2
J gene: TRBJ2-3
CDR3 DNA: TGTGCCAGCAGCTTACGTTACCGGGGAGGGCCAGATACGCAGTATTTT
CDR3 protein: CASSLRYRGGPDTQYF

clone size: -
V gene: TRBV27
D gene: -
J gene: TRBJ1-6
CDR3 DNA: TGTGCCAGCAGTTTGAACGGCCCGGTTCCCCTCCACTTT
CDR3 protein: CASSLNGPVPLHF

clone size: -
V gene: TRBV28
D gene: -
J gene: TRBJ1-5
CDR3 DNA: TGTGCCAGCAGTCGCCCGCCCATAGGGGGAGGGTATCAGCCCCAGCATTTT
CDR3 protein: CASSRPPIGGGYQPQHF

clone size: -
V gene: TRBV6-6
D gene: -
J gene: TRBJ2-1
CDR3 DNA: TGTGCCAGCGCCGGAGCCTACAATGAGCAGTTCTTC
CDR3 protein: CASAGAYNEQFF

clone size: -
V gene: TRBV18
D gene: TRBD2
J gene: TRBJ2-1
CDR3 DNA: TGTGCCAGCTCCCCCTCCAGACTAGCGCTTTCCTACAATGAGCAGTTCTTC
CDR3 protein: CASSPSRLALSYNEQFF

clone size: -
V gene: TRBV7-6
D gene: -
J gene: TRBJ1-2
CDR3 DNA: TGTGCCAGCAGCTTAGAAACAGATTATGGCTACACCTTC
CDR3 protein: CASSLETDYGYTF

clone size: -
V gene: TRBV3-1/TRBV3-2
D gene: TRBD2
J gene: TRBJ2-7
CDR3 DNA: TGTGCCAGCAGCCAGCGTGGAGGGTTTCCGGGACTAGCGGGGGGTTCCTACGAGCAGTACTTC
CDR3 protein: CASSQRGGFPGLAGGSYEQYF

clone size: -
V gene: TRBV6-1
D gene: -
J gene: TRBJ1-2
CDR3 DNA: TGTGCCAGCAGTGAATCGGCAGGACGCGGCTACACCTTC
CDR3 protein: CASSESAGRGYTF

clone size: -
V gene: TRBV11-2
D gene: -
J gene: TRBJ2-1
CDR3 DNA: TGTGCCAGCGGACCTACGTCCGGGGTCAATGAGCAGTTCTTC
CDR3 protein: CASGPTSGVNEQFF

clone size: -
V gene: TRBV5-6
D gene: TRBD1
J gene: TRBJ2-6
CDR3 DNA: TGTGCCAGCAGCCTGTCCGGGACAGTCTACTCTGGGGCCAACGTCCTGACTTTC
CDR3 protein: CASSLSGTVYSGANVLTF

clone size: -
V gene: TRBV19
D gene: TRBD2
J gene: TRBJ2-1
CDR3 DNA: TGTGCCAGTAGTACCCCTGGGGGAGGGAAAAATGAGCAGTTCTTC
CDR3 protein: CASSTPGGGKNEQFF

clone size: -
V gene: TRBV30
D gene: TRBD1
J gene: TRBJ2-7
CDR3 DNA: TGTGCCTGGAGTGTACAACAGGGGGCGCGGGAGCAGTACTTC
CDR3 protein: CAWSVQQGAREQYF

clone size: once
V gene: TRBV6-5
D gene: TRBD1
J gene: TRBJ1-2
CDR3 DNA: TGTGCCAGCAGTAACACTCCAGGGGGCGCCTATGGCTACACCTTC
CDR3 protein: CASSNTPGGAYGYTF

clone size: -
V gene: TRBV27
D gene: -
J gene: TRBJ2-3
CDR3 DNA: TGTGCCAGCAGACTCTCGAGACCGGGTACAGATACGCAGTATTTT
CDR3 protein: CASRLSRPGTDTQYF

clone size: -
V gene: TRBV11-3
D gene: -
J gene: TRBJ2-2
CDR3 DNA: TGTGCCAGCAGCGAGACAGTAGACACCGGGGAGCTGTTTTTT
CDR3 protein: CASSETVDTGELFF

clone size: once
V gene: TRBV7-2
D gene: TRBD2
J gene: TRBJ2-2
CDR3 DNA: TGTGCCAGCAGCTCTATGATGAGACTAGCGGGGGCCGGCGGGGAGCTGTTTTTT
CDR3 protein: CASSSMMRLAGAGGELFF

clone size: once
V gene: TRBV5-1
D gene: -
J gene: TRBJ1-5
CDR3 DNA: TGCGCCAGCAGCCCGGACGGGGCCCGAGGCCAGCCCCAGCATTTT
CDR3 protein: CASSPDGARGQPQHF

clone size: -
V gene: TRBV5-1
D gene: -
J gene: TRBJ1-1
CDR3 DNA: TGCGCCAGCAGCCTTCGACAGGTGGACACTGAAGCTTTCTTT
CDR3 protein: CASSLRQVDTEAFF

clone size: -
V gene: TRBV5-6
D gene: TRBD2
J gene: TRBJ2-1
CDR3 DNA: TGTGCCAGCAGCTTGACCTCTTTCGGGCTAGCGGGGCCCAATGAGCAGTTCTTC
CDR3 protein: CASSLTSFGLAGPNEQFF

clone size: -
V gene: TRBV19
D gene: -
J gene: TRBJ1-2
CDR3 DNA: TGTGCCAGTGATGACAGTTACTATGGCTACACCTTC
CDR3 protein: CASDDSYYGYTF